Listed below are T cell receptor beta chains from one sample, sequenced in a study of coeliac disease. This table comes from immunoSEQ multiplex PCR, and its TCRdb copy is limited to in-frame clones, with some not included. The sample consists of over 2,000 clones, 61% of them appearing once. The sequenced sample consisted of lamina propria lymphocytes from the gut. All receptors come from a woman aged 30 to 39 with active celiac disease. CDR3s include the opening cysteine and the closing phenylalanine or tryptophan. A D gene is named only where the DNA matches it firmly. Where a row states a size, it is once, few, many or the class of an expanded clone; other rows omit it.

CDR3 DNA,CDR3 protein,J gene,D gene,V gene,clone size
TGTGCCAGCAGTGTACTAGCGGGGGGGTACGTTGATACGCAGTATTTT,CASSVLAGGYVDTQYF,TRBJ2-3,TRBD2,TRBV6-1,NA
TGTGCCACCACTCCCACCGGGACAGCATATGGCTACACCTTC,CATTPTGTAYGYTF,TRBJ1-2,TRBD1,TRBV15,NA
TGTGCCAGCAGTGAAGGGTGGGACTGGAGTTTGGATGGCTACACCTTC,CASSEGWDWSLDGYTF,TRBJ1-2,NA,TRBV6-1,NA
TGTGCCAGCAGTTACTCGGCCACAGGGCATGACTACACCTTC,CASSYSATGHDYTF,TRBJ1-2,NA,TRBV6-9,NA
TGTGCCAGCAGCTCCCGGCCTACTAGCGGGAGGGCCGACAATGAGCAGTTCTTC,CASSSRPTSGRADNEQFF,TRBJ2-1,TRBD2,TRBV11-3,NA
TGTGCCAGCAGTGAAGGGGACACCCTACGAGAGACCCAGTACTTC,CASSEGDTLRETQYF,TRBJ2-5,NA,TRBV25-1,NA
TGTGCCAGCCCAAGGTCTAGCAGAGCGAATGAGCAGTTCTTC,CASPRSSRANEQFF,TRBJ2-1,NA,TRBV6-1,NA
TGTGCCAGCACCCCGGGGAGGGGGACAGGGGTTTCAGATACGCAGTATTTT,CASTPGRGTGVSDTQYF,TRBJ2-3,TRBD1,TRBV27,NA
TGTGCCAGCAGCTTATGGTTCAGCAATGAGCAGTTCTTC,CASSLWFSNEQFF,TRBJ2-1,NA,TRBV7-3,once
TGTGCCAGCAGCCCAAGCACAGATACGCAGTATTTT,CASSPSTDTQYF,TRBJ2-3,NA,TRBV27,NA
TGTGCCAGCAGCTTAGGGGCCGTAACGGGGGGGCCTCAGTACTTC,CASSLGAVTGGPQYF,TRBJ2-5,TRBD2,TRBV7-8,NA
TGTGCCAGCAGTTACCGACAGGGGTTAACCGGGGAGCTGTTTTTT,CASSYRQGLTGELFF,TRBJ2-2,TRBD1,TRBV6-9,few
TGTGCCAGCAGTTTAACGGGAGGATGGTCCACCGGGGAGCTGTTTTTT,CASSLTGGWSTGELFF,TRBJ2-2,TRBD2,TRBV27,NA
TGTGCCAGCAGCTTAACGCACAGGGCCACCTACGAGCAGTACTTC,CASSLTHRATYEQYF,TRBJ2-7,NA,TRBV7-2,few
TGCGCCAGCCGTCCTCAAGGACAGGGGGTGGCTAACTATGGCTACACCTTC,CASRPQGQGVANYGYTF,TRBJ1-2,TRBD1,TRBV5-1,NA
TGTGCCAGCAGTTCCCTTCAATTAACTAGGAAACTGTTTTTT,CASSSLQLTRKLFF,TRBJ1-4,NA,TRBV6-5,once
TGTGCCAGTAGTCAAGGACTAGCAGACGTAAAAAACATTCAGTACTTC,CASSQGLADVKNIQYF,TRBJ2-4,TRBD2,TRBV19,once
TGTGCCAGCAGTGAAGCAAGGGGGCGGCTGAAAAAAGCTTTCTTT,CASSEARGRLKKAFF,TRBJ1-1,TRBD1,TRBV6-1,few
TGTGCCAGTAGTATATTGGGAGCGGGGTATGCGGATGGCTACACCTTC,CASSILGAGYADGYTF,TRBJ1-2,NA,TRBV19,few
TGTGCCAGCAGCTTTAAAGGGACAGATCAAGAGACCCAGTACTTC,CASSFKGTDQETQYF,TRBJ2-5,TRBD1,TRBV7-3,NA
TGTGCCAGCAGCGCCCGGGACTATCCATACTACGAGCAGTACTTC,CASSARDYPYYEQYF,TRBJ2-7,TRBD2,TRBV9,NA
TGTGCCAGCAGTTACTCACCAGCGGGAGATTACGAGCAGTACTTC,CASSYSPAGDYEQYF,TRBJ2-7,TRBD2,TRBV6-5,NA
TGTGCCAGCAGCACCTTCCGGGGGAGCGCCGAGCAGTACTTC,CASSTFRGSAEQYF,TRBJ2-7,NA,TRBV13,NA
TGCGCCAGCAGCTACGGGACTAGCGGGAGTGTCATCTACGAGCAGTACTTC,CASSYGTSGSVIYEQYF,TRBJ2-7,TRBD2,TRBV4-1,NA
TGTGCCAGCAGTTCGCTACTAGAGTGGGGTGACGAGCAGTACTTC,CASSSLLEWGDEQYF,TRBJ2-7,NA,TRBV27,few
TGTGCCAGCAGCGTGGGACAGGGCCATGGCTACACCTTC,CASSVGQGHGYTF,TRBJ1-2,TRBD1,TRBV9,NA
TGTGCCAGCAGCCCACAGGGATCCGGAAACACCATATATTTT,CASSPQGSGNTIYF,TRBJ1-3,NA,TRBV4-2,NA
TGTGCCAGCAGTGATTTTAACGGGAACACTGAAGCTTTCTTT,CASSDFNGNTEAFF,TRBJ1-1,NA,TRBV25-1,NA
TGTGCCAGCAGTTACCGCCCCGGCGGGGAGCAGTACTTC,CASSYRPGGEQYF,TRBJ2-7,NA,TRBV6-6,NA
TGTGCCAGCAGCCAACTTGCGGGGGGATCGGATACGCAGTATTTT,CASSQLAGGSDTQYF,TRBJ2-3,TRBD2,TRBV14,NA
TGTGCCAGCAGCGTAGTGGGGGCTAGCGGGAGAATCGCGCGGGAGAATGAGCAGTTCTTC,CASSVVGASGRIARENEQFF,TRBJ2-1,TRBD2,TRBV9,NA
TGTGCCAGCAGCCCCCTGGCAGGGTACTACGAGCAGTACTTC,CASSPLAGYYEQYF,TRBJ2-7,NA,TRBV4-2,NA
TGTGCCAGCAGCTTAGATCGCGGGGGGCGATATGGCTACACCTTC,CASSLDRGGRYGYTF,TRBJ1-2,NA,TRBV11-2,NA
TGTGCCAGCAGCTTGGGGGTTGGCAGGGGATACACTGAAGCTTTCTTT,CASSLGVGRGYTEAFF,TRBJ1-1,NA,TRBV5-5,NA
TGTGCCATCAGTGAGGGGGGGTTCTCTGGAAACACCATATATTTT,CAISEGGFSGNTIYF,TRBJ1-3,NA,TRBV10-3,NA
TGTGCCAGCAGCTCGCGACTAGCGGGGGGGTTGGGTGAGCAGTTCTTC,CASSSRLAGGLGEQFF,TRBJ2-1,TRBD2,TRBV11-2,few